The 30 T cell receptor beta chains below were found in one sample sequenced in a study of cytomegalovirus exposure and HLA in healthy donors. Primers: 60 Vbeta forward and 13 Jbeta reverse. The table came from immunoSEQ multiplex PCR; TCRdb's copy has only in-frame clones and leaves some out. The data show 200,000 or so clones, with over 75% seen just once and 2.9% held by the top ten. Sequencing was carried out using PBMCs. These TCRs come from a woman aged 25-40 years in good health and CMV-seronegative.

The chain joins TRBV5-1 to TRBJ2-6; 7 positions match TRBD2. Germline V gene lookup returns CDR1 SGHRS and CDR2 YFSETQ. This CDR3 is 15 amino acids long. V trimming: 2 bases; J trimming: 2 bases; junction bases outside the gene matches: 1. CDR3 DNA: TGCGCCAGCAGCTTCGGGGGGACTGGGGCCAACGTCCTGACTTTC. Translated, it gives CASSFGGTGANVLTF.

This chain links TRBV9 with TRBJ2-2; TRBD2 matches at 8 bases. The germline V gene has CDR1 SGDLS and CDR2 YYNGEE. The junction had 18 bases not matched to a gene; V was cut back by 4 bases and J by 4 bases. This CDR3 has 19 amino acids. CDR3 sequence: CASSPHAGAGGLSTGELFF. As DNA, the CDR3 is TGTGCCAGCAGCCCACACGCTGGGGCGGGAGGTTTAAGCACCGGGGAGCTGTTTTTT.

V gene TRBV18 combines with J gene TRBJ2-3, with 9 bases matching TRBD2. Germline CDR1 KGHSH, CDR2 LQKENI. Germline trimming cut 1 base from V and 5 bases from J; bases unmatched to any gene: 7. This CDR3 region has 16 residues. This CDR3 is CASSPLAGGPGDTQYF. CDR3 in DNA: TGTGCCAGCTCACCACTCGCGGGAGGGCCAGGAGATACGCAGTATTTT.

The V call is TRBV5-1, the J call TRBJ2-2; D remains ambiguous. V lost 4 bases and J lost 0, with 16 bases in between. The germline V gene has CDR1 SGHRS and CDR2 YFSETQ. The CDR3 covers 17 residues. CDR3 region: CASSRTKDNPNTGELFF. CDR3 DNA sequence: TGCGCCAGCAGCCGTACGAAAGACAACCCGAACACCGGGGAGCTGTTTTTT.

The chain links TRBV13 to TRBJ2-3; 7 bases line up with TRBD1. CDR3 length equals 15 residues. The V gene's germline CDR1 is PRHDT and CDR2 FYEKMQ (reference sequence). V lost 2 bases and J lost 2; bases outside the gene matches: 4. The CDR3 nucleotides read TGTGCCAGCAGCTTACAGGGGGTTTTCACAGATACGCAGTATTTT. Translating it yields CASSLQGVFTDTQYF.

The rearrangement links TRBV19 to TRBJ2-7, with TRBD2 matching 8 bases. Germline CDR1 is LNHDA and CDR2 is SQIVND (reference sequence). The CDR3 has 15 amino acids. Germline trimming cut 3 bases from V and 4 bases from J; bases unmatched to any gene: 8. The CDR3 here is CASSISGRPNYEQYF. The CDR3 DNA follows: TGTGCCAGTAGTATCAGCGGGAGACCCAATTACGAGCAGTACTTC.

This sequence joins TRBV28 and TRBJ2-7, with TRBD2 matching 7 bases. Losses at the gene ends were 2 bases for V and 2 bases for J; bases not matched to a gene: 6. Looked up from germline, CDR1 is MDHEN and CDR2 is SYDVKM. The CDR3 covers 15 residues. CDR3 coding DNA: TGTGCCAGCAGTTTAGGAGGGAGGGTGGCCTACGAGCAGTACTTC. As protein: CASSLGGRVAYEQYF.

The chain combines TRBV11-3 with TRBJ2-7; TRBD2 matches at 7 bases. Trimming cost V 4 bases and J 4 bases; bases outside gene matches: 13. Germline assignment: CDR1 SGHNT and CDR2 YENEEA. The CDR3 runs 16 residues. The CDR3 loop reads CASSSHEGAGPYEQYF. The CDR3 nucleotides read TGTGCCAGCAGCTCCCATGAGGGAGCGGGACCTTACGAGCAGTACTTC.

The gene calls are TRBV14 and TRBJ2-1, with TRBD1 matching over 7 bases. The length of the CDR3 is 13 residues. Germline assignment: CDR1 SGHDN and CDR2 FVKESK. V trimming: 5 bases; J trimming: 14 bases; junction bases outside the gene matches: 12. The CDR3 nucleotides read TGTGCCAGCAGCTCAGGGGGACGAACGGAGGAGTTCTTC. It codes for CASSSGGRTEEFF. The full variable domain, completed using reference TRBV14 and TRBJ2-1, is EAGVTQFPSHSVIEKGQTVTLRCDPISGHDNLYWYRRVMGKEIKFLLHFVKESKQDESGMPNNRFLAERTGGTYSTLKVQPAELEDSGVYFCASSSGGRTEEFFGPGTRLTVL.

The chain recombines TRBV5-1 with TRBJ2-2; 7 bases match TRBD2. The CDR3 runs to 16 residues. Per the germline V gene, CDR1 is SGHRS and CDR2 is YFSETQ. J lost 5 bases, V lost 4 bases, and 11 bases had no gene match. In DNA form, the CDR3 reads TGCGCCAGCAGCCGTAGCGGCGCGGGGGTGACCGGGGAGCTGTTTTTT. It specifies CASSRSGAGVTGELFF.

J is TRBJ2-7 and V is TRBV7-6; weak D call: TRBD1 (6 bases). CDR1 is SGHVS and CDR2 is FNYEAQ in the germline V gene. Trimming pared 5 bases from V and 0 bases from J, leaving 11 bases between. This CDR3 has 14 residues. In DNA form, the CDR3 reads TGTGCCAGCAGCGAGCGACAGGACTCCTACGAGCAGTACTTC. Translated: CASSERQDSYEQYF.

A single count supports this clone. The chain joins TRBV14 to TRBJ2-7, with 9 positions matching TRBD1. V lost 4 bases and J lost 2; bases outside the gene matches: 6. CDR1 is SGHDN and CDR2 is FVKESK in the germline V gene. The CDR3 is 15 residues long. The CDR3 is CASSPGDRDPYEQYF. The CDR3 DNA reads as TGTGCCAGCAGCCCCGGGGACAGGGATCCCTACGAGCAGTACTTC.

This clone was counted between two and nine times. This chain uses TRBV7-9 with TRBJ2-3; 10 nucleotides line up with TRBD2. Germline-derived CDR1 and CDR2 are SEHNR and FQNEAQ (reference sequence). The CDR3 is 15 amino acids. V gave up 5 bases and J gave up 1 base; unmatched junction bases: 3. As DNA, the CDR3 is TGTGCCAGCAGCGCCCTAGCGGGGGGCACAGATACGCAGTATTTT. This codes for CASSALAGGTDTQYF.

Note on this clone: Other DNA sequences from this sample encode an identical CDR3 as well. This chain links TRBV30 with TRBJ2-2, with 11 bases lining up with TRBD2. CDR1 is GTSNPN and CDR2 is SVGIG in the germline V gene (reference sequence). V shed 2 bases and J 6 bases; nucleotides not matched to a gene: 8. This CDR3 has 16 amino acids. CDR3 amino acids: CAWSKHSGRGAGELFF. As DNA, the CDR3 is TGTGCCTGGAGTAAACATAGCGGGAGGGGCGCCGGGGAGCTGTTTTTT.

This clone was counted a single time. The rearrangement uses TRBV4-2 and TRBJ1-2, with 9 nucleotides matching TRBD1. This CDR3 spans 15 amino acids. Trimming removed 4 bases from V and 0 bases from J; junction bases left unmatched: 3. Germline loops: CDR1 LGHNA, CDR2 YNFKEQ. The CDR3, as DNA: TGTGCCAGCAGCCTGGGACAGGGAGCTAACTATGGCTACACCTTC. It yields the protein CASSLGQGANYGYTF.

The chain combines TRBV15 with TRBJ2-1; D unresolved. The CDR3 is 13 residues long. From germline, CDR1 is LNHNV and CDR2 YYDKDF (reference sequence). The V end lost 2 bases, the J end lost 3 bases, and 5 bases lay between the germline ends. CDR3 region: CATSRSFYNEQFF. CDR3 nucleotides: TGTGCCACCAGCAGATCCTTCTACAATGAGCAGTTCTTC.

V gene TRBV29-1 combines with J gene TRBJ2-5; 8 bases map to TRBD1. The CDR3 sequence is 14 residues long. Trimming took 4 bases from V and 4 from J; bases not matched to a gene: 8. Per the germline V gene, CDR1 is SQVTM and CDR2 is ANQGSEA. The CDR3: CSVAQGAVAETQYF. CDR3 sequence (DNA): TGCAGCGTTGCTCAGGGGGCGGTGGCAGAGACCCAGTACTTC.

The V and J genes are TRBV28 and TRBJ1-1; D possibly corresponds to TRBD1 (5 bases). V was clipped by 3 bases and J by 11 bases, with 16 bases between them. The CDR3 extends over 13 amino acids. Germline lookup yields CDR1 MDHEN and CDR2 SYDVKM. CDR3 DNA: TGTGCCAGCAGTTTGCAGGGTTCGGGTGGCGCTTTCTTT. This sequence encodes CASSLQGSGGAFF.

The CDR3 DNA reads as TGTGCCAGTAGGAGGAACAATCAGCCCCAGCATTTT. It translates to CASRRNNQPQHF. This chain uses TRBV19 with TRBJ1-5; D call uncertain. The CDR3 consists of 12 residues. The ends were cut back, 6 bases at V and 3 bases at J, with 6 bases in the middle. Germline values: CDR1 LNHDA, CDR2 SQIVND (reference sequence).

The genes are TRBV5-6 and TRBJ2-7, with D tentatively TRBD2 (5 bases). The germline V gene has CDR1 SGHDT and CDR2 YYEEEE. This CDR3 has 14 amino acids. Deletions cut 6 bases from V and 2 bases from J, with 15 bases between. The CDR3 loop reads CASKMIGDPYEQYF. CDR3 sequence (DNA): TGTGCCAGCAAGATGATCGGGGATCCCTACGAGCAGTACTTC.

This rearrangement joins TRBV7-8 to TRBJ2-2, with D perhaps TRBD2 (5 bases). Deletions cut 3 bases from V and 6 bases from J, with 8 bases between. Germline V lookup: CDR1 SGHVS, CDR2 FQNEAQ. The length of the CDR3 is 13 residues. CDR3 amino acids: CASSFREPGELFF. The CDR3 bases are TGTGCCAGCAGCTTTAGGGAGCCCGGGGAGCTGTTTTTT.

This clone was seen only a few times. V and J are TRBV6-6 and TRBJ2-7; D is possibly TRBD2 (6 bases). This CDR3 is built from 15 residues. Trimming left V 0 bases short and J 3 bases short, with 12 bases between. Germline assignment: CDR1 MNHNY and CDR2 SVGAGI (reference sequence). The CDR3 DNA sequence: TGTGCCAGCAGTTACTCGAGCGGCGGGGTCTACGAGCAGTACTTC. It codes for CASSYSSGGVYEQYF.

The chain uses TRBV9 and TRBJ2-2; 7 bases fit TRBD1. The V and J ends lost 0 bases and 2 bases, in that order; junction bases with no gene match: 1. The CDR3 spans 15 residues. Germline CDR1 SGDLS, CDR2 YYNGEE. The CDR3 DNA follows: TGTGCCAGCAGCGTAGGGGACAGAAACACCGGGGAGCTGTTTTTT. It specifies CASSVGDRNTGELFF. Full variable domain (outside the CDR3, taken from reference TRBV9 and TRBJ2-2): DSGVTQTPKHLITATGQRVTLRCSPRSGDLSVYWYQQSLDQGLQFLIQYYNGEERAKGNILERFSAQQFPDLHSELNLSSLELGDSALYFCASSVGDRNTGELFFGEGSRLTVL.

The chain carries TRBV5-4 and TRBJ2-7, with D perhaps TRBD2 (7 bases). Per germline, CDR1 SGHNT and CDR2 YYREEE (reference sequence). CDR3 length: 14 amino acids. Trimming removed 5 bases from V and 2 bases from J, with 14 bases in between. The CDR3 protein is CASSWGGSTYEQYF. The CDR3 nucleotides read TGTGCCAGCAGTTGGGGGGGCAGTACCTACGAGCAGTACTTC.

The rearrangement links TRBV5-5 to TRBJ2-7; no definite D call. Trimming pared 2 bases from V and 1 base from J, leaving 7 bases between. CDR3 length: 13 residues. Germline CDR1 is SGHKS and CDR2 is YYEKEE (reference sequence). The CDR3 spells CASSFFGSYEQYF. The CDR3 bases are TGTGCCAGCAGCTTTTTCGGTTCCTACGAGCAGTACTTC.

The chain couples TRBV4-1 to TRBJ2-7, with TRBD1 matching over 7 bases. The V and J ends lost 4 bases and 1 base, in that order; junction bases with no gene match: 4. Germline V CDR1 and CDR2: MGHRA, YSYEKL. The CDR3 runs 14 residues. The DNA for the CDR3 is TGCGCCAGCAGCCTGACGGGACAGTCCTACGAGCAGTACTTC. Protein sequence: CASSLTGQSYEQYF.

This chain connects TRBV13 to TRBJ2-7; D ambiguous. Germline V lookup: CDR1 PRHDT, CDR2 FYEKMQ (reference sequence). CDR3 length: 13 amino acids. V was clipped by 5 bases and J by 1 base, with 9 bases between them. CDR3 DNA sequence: TGTGCCAGCAGCCCCCATGCGTCCTACGAGCAGTACTTC. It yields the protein CASSPHASYEQYF. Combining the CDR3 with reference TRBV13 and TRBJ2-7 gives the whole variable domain AAGVIQSPRHLIKEKRETATLKCYPIPRHDTVYWYQQGPGQDPQFLISFYEKMQSDKGSIPDRFSAQQFSDYHSELNMSSLELGDSALYFCASSPHASYEQYFGPGTRLTVT.

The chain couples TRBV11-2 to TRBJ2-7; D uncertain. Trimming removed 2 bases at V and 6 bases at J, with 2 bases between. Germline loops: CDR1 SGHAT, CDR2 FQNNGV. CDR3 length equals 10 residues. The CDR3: CASSLREQYF. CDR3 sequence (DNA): TGTGCCAGCAGCTTACGCGAGCAGTACTTC. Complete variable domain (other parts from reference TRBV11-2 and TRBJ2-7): EAGVAQSPRYKIIEKRQSVAFWCNPISGHATLYWYQQILGQGPKLLIQFQNNGVVDDSQLPKDRFSAERLKGVDSTLKIQPAKLEDSAVYLCASSLREQYFGPGTRLTVT.

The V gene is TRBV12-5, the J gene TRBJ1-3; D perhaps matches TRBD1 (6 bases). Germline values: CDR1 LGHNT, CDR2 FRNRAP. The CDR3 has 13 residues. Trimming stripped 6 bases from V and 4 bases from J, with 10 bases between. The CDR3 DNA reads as TGTGCTAGTGGACAAGACAGGGGAAACACCATATATTTT. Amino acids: CASGQDRGNTIYF.

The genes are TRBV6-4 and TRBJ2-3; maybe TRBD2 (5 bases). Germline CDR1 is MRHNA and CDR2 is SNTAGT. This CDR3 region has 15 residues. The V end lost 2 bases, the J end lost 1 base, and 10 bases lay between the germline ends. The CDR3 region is CASSDRGMRTDTQYF. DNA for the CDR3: TGTGCCAGCAGTGACCGGGGTATGCGCACAGATACGCAGTATTTT.